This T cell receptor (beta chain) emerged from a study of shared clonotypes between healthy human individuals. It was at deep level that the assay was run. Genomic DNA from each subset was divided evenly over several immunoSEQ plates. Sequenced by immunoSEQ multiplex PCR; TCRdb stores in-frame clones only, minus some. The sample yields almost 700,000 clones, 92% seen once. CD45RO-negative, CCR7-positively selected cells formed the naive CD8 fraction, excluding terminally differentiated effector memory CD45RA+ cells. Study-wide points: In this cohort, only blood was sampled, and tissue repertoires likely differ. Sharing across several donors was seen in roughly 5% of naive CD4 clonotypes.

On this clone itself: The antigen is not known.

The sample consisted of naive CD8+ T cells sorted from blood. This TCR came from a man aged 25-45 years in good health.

CDR3: CASSSASRSYNEQFF. CDR3 nucleotide sequence: TGTGCCAGCAGTTCGGCTAGCCGGTCCTACAATGAGCAGTTCTTC. The rearrangement joins TRBV27 to TRBJ2-1, with a possible D match to TRBD2 (5 bases). Trimming left V 4 bases short and J 1 base short, with 11 bases between. Germline V gene data show CDR1 as MNHEY and CDR2 as SMNVEV (reference sequence). This CDR3 has 15 residues.